The rows below give T cell receptor beta chains drawn from one sample of a study of shared T cell receptors in the human thymus. This table comes from immunoSEQ multiplex PCR, and its TCRdb copy is limited to in-frame clones, with some not included. Of some 700,000 clones listed, around 89% are singletons. This sample was shared with a second study, whose subject was human thymus T cells.

Sequencing was done on a sample of thymocytes. These receptors all stem from a boy younger than two with a congenital heart defect. Each CDR3 is given with its conserved first and last residue. The D gene is left open where the match is weak. For some rows the clone size is stated as once, few or many, or as a class when expanded; others skip it.

CASRSGGYEQYF | TGTGCCAGCCGCTCAGGGGGCTACGAGCAGTACTTC | 12 | TRBV6-1 | - | TRBJ2-7 | TRBD1
CASRPRDRDSSGNTIYF | TGTGCCAGCAGGCCTAGGGACAGGGACAGCTCTGGAAACACCATATATTTT | 17 | TRBV2 | - | TRBJ1-3 | TRBD1
CASSQEGATGGAYEQYF | TGTGCCAGCAGCCAAGAAGGGGCTACAGGGGGCGCGTACGAGCAGTACTTC | 17 | TRBV14 | - | TRBJ2-7 | TRBD1
CASSFREQETQYF | TGTGCTAGCAGCTTCCGGGAACAAGAGACCCAGTACTTC | 13 | TRBV7-7 | once | TRBJ2-5 | -
CASSRREQNQPQHF | TGTGCCAGCAGTCGCCGGGAACAAAATCAGCCCCAGCATTTT | 14 | TRBV6-5 | - | TRBJ1-5 | -
CASSLVVNEQFF | TGTGCCAGCAGCTTAGTAGTCAATGAGCAGTTCTTC | 12 | TRBV7-6 | - | TRBJ2-1 | -
CAWSAGGNQPQHF | TGTGCCTGGAGTGCAGGGGGCAACCAGCCCCAGCATTTT | 13 | TRBV30 | - | TRBJ1-5 | TRBD1
CASSQDWRDGAQYF | TGCGCCAGCAGCCAAGATTGGAGGGACGGGGCCCAGTACTTC | 14 | TRBV4-3 | - | TRBJ2-5 | -
CASSRGGTSGQETQYF | TGTGCCAGCAGCCGGGGGGGGACTAGCGGGCAAGAGACCCAGTACTTC | 16 | TRBV11-3 | once | TRBJ2-5 | TRBD2
CASSFVLERALESYNEQFF | TGTGCCAGCAGCTTCGTGTTAGAGCGAGCATTAGAGTCCTACAATGAGCAGTTCTTC | 19 | TRBV7-8 | - | TRBJ2-1 | -
CASSYDPDGVMAKLFF | TGTGCCAGCAGTTATGATCCGGACGGGGTAATGGCGAAACTGTTTTTT | 16 | TRBV6-5 | - | TRBJ1-4 | -
CASTRPLAGGYNEQFF | TGTGCCAGCACCCGGCCCCTAGCGGGAGGTTACAATGAGCAGTTCTTC | 16 | TRBV5-4 | - | TRBJ2-1 | TRBD2
CASSPRDSKRNTIYF | TGTGCCAGCAGCCCCCGGGACAGTAAGCGAAACACCATATATTTT | 15 | TRBV7-9 | - | TRBJ1-3 | TRBD1
CASSTAGLGVEQYF | TGTGCCAGCAGCACCGCCGGACTGGGCGTGGAGCAGTACTTC | 14 | TRBV4-2 | - | TRBJ2-7 | -
CASSQGLGAGNQPQHF | TGCGCCAGCAGCCAAGGTCTGGGGGCTGGGAATCAGCCCCAGCATTTT | 16 | TRBV4-3 | - | TRBJ1-5 | -
CASLGTGDNEQFF | TGTGCCAGCCTGGGGACAGGGGACAATGAGCAGTTCTTC | 13 | TRBV28 | - | TRBJ2-1 | TRBD1
CASSLFPTTNTEAFF | TGTGCCAGCAGCTTATTCCCGACAACCAACACTGAAGCTTTCTTT | 15 | TRBV7-2 | - | TRBJ1-1 | -
CASSQDVQREVPHNEQFF | TGCGCCAGCAGCCAAGATGTACAGCGGGAGGTCCCTCACAATGAGCAGTTCTTC | 18 | TRBV4-3 | - | TRBJ2-1 | TRBD2
CATSRDSRTSGIPYQETQYF | TGTGCCACCAGCAGAGATTCCCGGACTAGCGGGATCCCCTACCAAGAGACCCAGTACTTC | 20 | TRBV15 | once | TRBJ2-5 | TRBD2
CASSLFSGPYNEQFF | TGTGCCAGCAGCTTATTTAGCGGGCCTTACAATGAGCAGTTCTTC | 15 | TRBV11-2 | - | TRBJ2-1 | TRBD2